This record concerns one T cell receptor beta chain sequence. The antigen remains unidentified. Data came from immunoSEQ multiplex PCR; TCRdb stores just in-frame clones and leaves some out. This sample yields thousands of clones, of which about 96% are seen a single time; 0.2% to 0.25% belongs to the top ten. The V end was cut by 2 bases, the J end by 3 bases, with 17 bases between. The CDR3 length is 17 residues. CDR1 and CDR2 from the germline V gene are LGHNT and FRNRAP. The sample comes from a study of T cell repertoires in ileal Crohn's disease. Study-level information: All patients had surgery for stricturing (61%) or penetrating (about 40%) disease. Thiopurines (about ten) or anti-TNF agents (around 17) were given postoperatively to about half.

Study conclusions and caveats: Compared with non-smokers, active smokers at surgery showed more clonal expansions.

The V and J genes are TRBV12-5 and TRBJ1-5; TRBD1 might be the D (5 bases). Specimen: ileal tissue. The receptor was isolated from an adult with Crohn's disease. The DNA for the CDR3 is TGTGCTAGTGGTTTGTCCGGTCCGGACAAACCCAATCAGCCCCAGCATTTT. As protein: CASGLSGPDKPNQPQHF.